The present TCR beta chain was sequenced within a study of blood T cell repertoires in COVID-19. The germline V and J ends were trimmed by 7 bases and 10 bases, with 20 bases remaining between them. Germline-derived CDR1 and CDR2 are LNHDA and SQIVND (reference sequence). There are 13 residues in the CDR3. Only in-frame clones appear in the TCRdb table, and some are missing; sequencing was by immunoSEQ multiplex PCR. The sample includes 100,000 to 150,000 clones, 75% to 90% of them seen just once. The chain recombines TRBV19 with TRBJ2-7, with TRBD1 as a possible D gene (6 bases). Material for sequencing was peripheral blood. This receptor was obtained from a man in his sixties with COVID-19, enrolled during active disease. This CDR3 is CASKGEGHVDQYF. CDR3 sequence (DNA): TGTGCCAGTAAAGGAGAGGGACATGTCGATCAGTACTTC. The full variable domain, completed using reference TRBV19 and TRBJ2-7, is DGGITQSPKYLFRKEGQNVTLSCEQNLNHDAMYWYRQDPGQGLRLIYYSQIVNDFQKGDIAEGYSVSREKKESFPLTVTSAQKNPTAFYLCASKGEGHVDQYFGPGTRLTVT.